This T cell receptor (beta chain) was captured in a study of read filtering for tumor transcriptome and immune sequencing. This clonotype has just a few counts. Its antigen is undetermined. Findings and limits, study-wide: Even smaller IR-seq throughput identified most shared clonotypes. This fraction held mixed bone marrow immune cells after CD138-negative sorting.

Molecular barcoded adaptors covering alpha/delta and beta/gamma chains were used on approximately 400 ng RNA. TCRdb re-called the reads through MiXCR, storing one row per CDR3 protein. The sample holds under 150,000 distinct CDR3 sequences, around 14% seen once. Material for sequencing was a population of CD138-negative cells sorted from bone marrow. This clonotype was obtained from a donor at least 40 years old with multiple myeloma.

The CDR3 loop is CATSDYIGEQFF. CDR3 coding DNA: TGTGCCACCAGTGATTACATTGGTGAGCAGTTCTTC. The chain has TRBV24-1 and TRBJ2-1; D remains ambiguous. CDR1 KGHDR and CDR2 SFDVKD come from the germline V gene. This CDR3 comprises 12 residues. With 2 bases removed from V and 9 bases from J, the gap between germline ends came to 7 bases.